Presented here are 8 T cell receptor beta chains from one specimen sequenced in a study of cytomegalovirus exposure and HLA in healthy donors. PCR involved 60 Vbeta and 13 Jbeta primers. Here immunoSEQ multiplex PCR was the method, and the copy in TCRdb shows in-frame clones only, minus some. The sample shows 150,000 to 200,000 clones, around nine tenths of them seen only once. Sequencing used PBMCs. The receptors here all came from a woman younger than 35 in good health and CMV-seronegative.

The CDR3 protein is CASSSLPAAYNSPLHF. The CDR3 nucleotides are TGTGCCAGCAGTTCCCTCCCCGCGGCCTATAATTCACCCCTCCACTTT. The chain carries TRBV27 and TRBJ1-6; D uncertain. This CDR3 has 16 amino acids. V lost 4 bases and J lost 2, with 12 bases in between. Germline V lookup: CDR1 MNHEY, CDR2 SMNVEV (reference sequence).

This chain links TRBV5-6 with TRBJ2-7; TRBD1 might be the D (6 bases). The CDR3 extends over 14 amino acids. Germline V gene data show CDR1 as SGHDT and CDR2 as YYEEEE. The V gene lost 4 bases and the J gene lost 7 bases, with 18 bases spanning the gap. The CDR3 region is CASSRQTGMGEQYF. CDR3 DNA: TGTGCCAGCAGCCGGCAGACAGGAATGGGGGAGCAGTACTTC. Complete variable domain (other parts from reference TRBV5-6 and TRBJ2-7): DAGVTQSPTHLIKTRGQQVTLRCSPKSGHDTVSWYQQALGQGPQFIFQYYEEEERQRGNFPDRFSGHQFPNYSSELNVNALLLGDSALYLCASSRQTGMGEQYFGPGTRLTVT.

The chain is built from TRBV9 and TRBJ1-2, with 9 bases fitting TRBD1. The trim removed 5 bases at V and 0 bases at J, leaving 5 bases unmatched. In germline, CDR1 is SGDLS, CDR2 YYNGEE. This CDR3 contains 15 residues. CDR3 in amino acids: CASSVTGGANYGYTF. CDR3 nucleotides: TGTGCCAGCAGTGTGACAGGGGGAGCTAACTATGGCTACACCTTC.

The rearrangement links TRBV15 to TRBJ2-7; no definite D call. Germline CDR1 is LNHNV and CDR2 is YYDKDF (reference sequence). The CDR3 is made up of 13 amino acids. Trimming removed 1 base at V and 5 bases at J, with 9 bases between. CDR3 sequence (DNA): TGTGCCACCAGCAGAGTTTTGGCAGACGAGCAGTACTTC. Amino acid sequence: CATSRVLADEQYF.

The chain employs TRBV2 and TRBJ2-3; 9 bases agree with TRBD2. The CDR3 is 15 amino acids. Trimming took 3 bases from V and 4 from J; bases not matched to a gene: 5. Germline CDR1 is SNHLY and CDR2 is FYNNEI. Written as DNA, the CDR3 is TGTGCCAGCAGTGAGAGGAGCGGGGGGCCAGATACGCAGTATTTT. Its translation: CASSERSGGPDTQYF. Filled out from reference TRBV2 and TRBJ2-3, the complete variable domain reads EPEVTQTPSHQVTQMGQEVILRCVPISNHLYFYWYRQILGQKVEFLVSFYNNEISEKSEIFDDQFSVERPDGSNFTLKIRSTKLEDSAMYFCASSERSGGPDTQYFGPGTRLTVL.

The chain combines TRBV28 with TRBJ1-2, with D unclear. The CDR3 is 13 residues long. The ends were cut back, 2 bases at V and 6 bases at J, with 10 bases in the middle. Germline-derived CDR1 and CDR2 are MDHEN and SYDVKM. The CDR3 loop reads CASSLVGVDGYTF. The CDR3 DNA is TGTGCCAGCAGTTTAGTAGGAGTAGATGGCTACACCTTC.

CDR3 sequence reads: CASSDSSGELFF. The CDR3 coding sequence is TGTGCCAGCAGTGACTCCAGCGGGGAGCTGTTTTTT. V gene TRBV6-4 combines with J gene TRBJ2-2; D is unclear. The CDR3 covers 12 residues. Germline V CDR1 and CDR2: MRHNA, SNTAGT. The V and J ends lost 0 bases and 7 bases respectively, with 3 bases between them.

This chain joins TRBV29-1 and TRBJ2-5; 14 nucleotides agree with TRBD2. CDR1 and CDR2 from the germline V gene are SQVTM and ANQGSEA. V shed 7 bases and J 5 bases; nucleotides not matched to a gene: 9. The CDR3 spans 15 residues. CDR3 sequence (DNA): TGCAGCGCGGGACTAGCGGGAGCATCTACGGAGACCCAGTACTTC. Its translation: CSAGLAGASTETQYF.